This record covers a single T cell receptor (beta chain). What it binds is not known. Some clones are missing from TCRdb's copy, which holds only in-frame ones; the method was immunoSEQ multiplex PCR. The repertoire consists of over 85,000 clones, with around 93% occurring once and the leading ten covering over 6.5%. This entry is derived from a study of T cell responses to AZD1222 COVID-19 vaccine. Study-wide points: Nearly half of spike-specific TCRs reportedly target variant regions that are unmutated in the B.1.351 and B.1.1.7 variants. Clonal diversity may have been underestimated, and the donors were mostly white British, with more females than males. At study baseline, merely roughly 6 AZD1222 recipients were seropositive.

Specimen: peripheral blood, collected on day 0 of AZD1222 vaccination. This sequence was found in an adult in good health.

CDR3 in DNA: TGCGCCAGCAGCCAAGGGGAGACACGTCTCCTAAGGGAGCAGTACTTC. It encodes CASSQGETRLLREQYF. The chain carries TRBV4-1 and TRBJ2-7; D may be TRBD2 (5 bases). This CDR3 is built from 16 residues. The germline V gene encodes CDR1 MGHRA and CDR2 YSYEKL. V was cut by 1 base and J by 7 bases, with 20 bases left in between.